These 15 T cell receptor beta chains share one sample of origin, sequenced in a study of control samples from healthy donors and cancer patients. The protocol was immunoSEQ multiplex PCR, while the TCRdb copy is restricted to in-frame clones and leaves out a portion. The sample has some 130,000 clones, about nine tenths seen once. The sequenced material came from blood. Receptors originate from a man in his forties in good health.

Here the CDR3 DNA reads TGTGCCAGCAGCGGTGGGGGGACAGCTTTAAATGAAAAACTGTTTTTT. Translating it yields CASSGGGTALNEKLFF. The J gene is TRBJ1-4, the V gene TRBV5-5; 7 nucleotides line up with TRBD1. This CDR3 spans 16 amino acids. V lost 4 bases to trimming and J lost 5 bases; unmatched junction nucleotides: 11. The germline V gene has CDR1 SGHKS and CDR2 YYEKEE (reference sequence). The whole variable domain, filled in from reference TRBV5-5 and TRBJ1-4, reads DAGVTQSPTHLIKTRGQQVTLRCSPISGHKSVSWYQQVLGQGPQFIFQYYEKEERGRGNFPDRFSARQFPNYSSELNVNALLLGDSALYLCASSGGGTALNEKLFFGSGTQLSVL.

The CDR3 sequence: CASSPPRGTEAFF. CDR3 coding DNA: TGCGCCAGCAGCCCCCCGCGCGGGACTGAAGCTTTCTTT. This chain joins TRBV5-1 and TRBJ1-1; D is undetermined. The CDR3 covers 13 residues. V was pared by 4 bases and J by 5 bases, with 12 bases between. From germline, CDR1 is SGHRS and CDR2 YFSETQ.

This clone was counted a single time. This chain uses TRBV29-1 with TRBJ1-5; 7 bases fit TRBD1. The CDR3 contains 13 residues. With V trimmed by 6 bases and J by 3 bases, 5 bases remained unmatched. CDR1 and CDR2 (germline): SQVTM, ANQGSEA. This CDR3 is CSVGDSLNQPQHF. The DNA of the CDR3 is TGCAGCGTCGGGGACAGCCTCAATCAGCCCCAGCATTTT.

The chain is built from TRBV5-1 and TRBJ1-2, with D perhaps TRBD1 (5 bases). Germline-derived CDR1 and CDR2 are SGHRS and YFSETQ. The V and J ends lost 3 bases and 4 bases respectively, with 13 bases between them. The CDR3 runs to 14 residues. CDR3 sequence reads: CASSSTRDGYGYTF. The CDR3 nucleotides are TGCGCCAGCAGCTCCACCCGGGACGGCTATGGCTACACCTTC.

The V gene is TRBV9, the J gene TRBJ2-7; TRBD1 matches at 10 bases. V lost 8 bases and J lost 1; bases outside the gene matches: 9. Looked up from germline, CDR1 is SGDLS and CDR2 is YYNGEE. The CDR3 extends over 15 amino acids. DNA for the CDR3: TGTGCCAGTTCTAGACAGGGGGCCCCTTCCTACGAGCAGTACTTC. It yields the protein CASSRQGAPSYEQYF.

The rearrangement uses TRBV4-1 and TRBJ2-7; TRBD1 is a possible D gene (5 bases). The germline CDR1 and CDR2 sequences are MGHRA and YSYEKL. This CDR3 is built from 16 residues. Trimming stripped 0 bases from V and 3 bases from J, with 15 bases between. Written as DNA, the CDR3 is TGCGCCAGCAGCCAAGATAAACAGGCGCTGAACTACGAGCAGTACTTC. It is translated as CASSQDKQALNYEQYF.

The chain couples TRBV6-5 to TRBJ2-7, with 8 nucleotides matching TRBD1. CDR1 MNHEY and CDR2 SVGAGI come from the germline V gene. The CDR3 contains 13 residues. V shed 5 bases and J 4 bases; nucleotides not matched to a gene: 4. CDR3 sequence (DNA): TGTGCCAGCAGTCAGGACAGGGCTTACGAGCAGTACTTC. It translates to CASSQDRAYEQYF.

The chain couples TRBV7-3 to TRBJ2-4; TRBD2 matches 9 bases. CDR3 length equals 12 residues. Germline-derived CDR1 and CDR2 are SGHTA and FQGTGA. With V trimmed by 5 bases and J by 11 bases, 4 bases remained unmatched. The CDR3 bases are TGTGCCAGCAGCCTAGCGGGGAGCGTTCAGTACTTC. Amino acids: CASSLAGSVQYF.

This clone showed up just once. The chain joins TRBV5-4 to TRBJ2-7; D not certain. This CDR3 spans 14 amino acids. Per the germline V gene, CDR1 is SGHNT and CDR2 is YYREEE (reference sequence). The V gene lost 0 bases and the J gene lost 4 bases, with 11 bases spanning the gap. The CDR3 is CASSLDRTIYEQYF. The CDR3 DNA reads TGTGCCAGCAGCTTGGACCGAACGATTTACGAGCAGTACTTC.

The V and J genes are TRBV13 and TRBJ1-3; D remains ambiguous. CDR1 PRHDT and CDR2 FYEKMQ come from the germline V gene (reference sequence). This CDR3 comprises 16 residues. The V and J ends lost 1 base and 0 bases respectively, with 10 bases between them. The CDR3 sequence: CASSLVPRASGNTIYF. The CDR3, as DNA: TGTGCCAGCAGCTTAGTCCCGAGGGCCTCTGGAAACACCATATATTTT.

The V gene is TRBV5-4, the J gene TRBJ2-3; D possibly corresponds to TRBD2 (6 bases). The CDR3 is 11 residues long. V was cut by 7 bases and J by 6 bases, with 9 bases left in between. The germline V gene has CDR1 SGHNT and CDR2 YYREEE (reference sequence). DNA for the CDR3: TGTGCCAGCCGGGGGATGGATACGCAGTATTTT. Translation gives CASRGMDTQYF.

The chain has TRBV7-2 and TRBJ2-2; 10 nucleotides match TRBD2. The CDR3 consists of 15 residues. Trimming removed 2 bases from V and 5 bases from J; junction bases left unmatched: 2. CDR1 and CDR2 from the germline V gene are SGHTA and FQGNSA. The CDR3 region is CASSLLAGETGELFF. The CDR3 DNA follows: TGTGCCAGCAGCTTACTAGCGGGGGAGACCGGGGAGCTGTTTTTT.

V is TRBV19 and J is TRBJ2-1, with D possibly matching TRBD1 (6 bases). Between the trimmed V and J ends, which lost 2 bases and 4 bases, there was a span of 12 bases. The CDR3 consists of 15 residues. From germline, CDR1 is LNHDA and CDR2 SQIVND (reference sequence). CDR3 protein: CASSIYGTKYNEQFF. The CDR3 coding sequence is TGTGCCAGTAGTATATATGGGACAAAATACAATGAGCAGTTCTTC.

This chain connects TRBV27 to TRBJ1-1; D remains unclear. Germline loops: CDR1 MNHEY, CDR2 SMNVEV (reference sequence). The CDR3 covers 14 residues. Trimming took off 3 bases at V and 1 base at J, with 9 bases between the two ends. The CDR3: CASSFDAGNTEAFF. CDR3 sequence (DNA): TGTGCCAGCAGTTTCGACGCAGGGAACACTGAAGCTTTCTTT.

The V and J genes are TRBV7-9 and TRBJ2-7; no reliable D call. The CDR3 has 15 amino acids. Germline lookup yields CDR1 SEHNR and CDR2 FQNEAQ (reference sequence). Trimming stripped 4 bases from V and 0 bases from J, with 13 bases between. The CDR3 here is CASSSSLISSYEQYF. Written as DNA, the CDR3 is TGTGCCAGCAGCTCGAGCTTAATCAGCTCCTACGAGCAGTACTTC.